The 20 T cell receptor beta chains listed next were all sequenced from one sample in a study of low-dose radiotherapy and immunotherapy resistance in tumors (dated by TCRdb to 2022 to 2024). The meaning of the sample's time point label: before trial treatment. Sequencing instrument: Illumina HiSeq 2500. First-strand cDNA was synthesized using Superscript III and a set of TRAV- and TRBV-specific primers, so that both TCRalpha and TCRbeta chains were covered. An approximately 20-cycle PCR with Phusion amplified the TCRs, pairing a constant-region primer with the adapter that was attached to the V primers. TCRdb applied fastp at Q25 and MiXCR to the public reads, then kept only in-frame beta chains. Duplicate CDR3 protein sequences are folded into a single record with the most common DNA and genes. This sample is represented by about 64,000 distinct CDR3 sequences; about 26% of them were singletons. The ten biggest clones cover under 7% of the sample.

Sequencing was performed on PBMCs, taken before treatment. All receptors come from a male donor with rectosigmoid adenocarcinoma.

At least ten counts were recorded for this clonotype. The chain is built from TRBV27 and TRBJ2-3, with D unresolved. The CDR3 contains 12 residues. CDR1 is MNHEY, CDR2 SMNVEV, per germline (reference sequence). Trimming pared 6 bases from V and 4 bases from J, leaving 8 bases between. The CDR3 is CASSPTADTQYF. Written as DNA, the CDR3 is TGTGCCAGCAGCCCGACTGCAGATACGCAGTATTTT.

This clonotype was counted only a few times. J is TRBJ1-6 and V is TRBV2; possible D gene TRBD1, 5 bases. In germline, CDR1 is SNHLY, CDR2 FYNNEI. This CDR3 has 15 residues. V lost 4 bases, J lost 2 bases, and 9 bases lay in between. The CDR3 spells CASSVEGPYNSPLHF. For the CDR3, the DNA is TGTGCCAGCAGTGTCGAGGGACCCTATAATTCACCCCTCCACTTT. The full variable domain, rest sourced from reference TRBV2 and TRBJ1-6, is EPEVTQTPSHQVTQMGQEVILRCVPISNHLYFYWYRQILGQKVEFLVSFYNNEISEKSEIFDDQFSVERPDGSNFTLKIRSTKLEDSAMYFCASSVEGPYNSPLHFGNGTRLTVT.

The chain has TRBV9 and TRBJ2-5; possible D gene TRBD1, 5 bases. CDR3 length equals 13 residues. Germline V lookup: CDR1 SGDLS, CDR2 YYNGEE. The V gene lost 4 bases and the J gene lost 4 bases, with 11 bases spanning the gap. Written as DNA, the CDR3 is TGTGCCAGCAGCCCTAGACAGCGAGAGACCCAGTACTTC. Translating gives CASSPRQRETQYF.

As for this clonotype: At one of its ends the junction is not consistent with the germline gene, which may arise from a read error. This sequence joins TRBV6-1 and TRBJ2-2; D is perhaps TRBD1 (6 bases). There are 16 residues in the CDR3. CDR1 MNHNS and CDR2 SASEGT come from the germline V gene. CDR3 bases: TGTGCCGGCAGAACCGGGACACAGTCCACCACCGGGGAGCTGTTTTTT. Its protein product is CAGRTGTQSTTGELFF.

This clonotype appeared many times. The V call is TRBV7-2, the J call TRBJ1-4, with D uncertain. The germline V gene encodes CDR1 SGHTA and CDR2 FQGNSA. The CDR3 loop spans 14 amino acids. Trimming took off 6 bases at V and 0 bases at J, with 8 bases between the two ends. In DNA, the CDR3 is TGTGCCAGCAGAGTCGCGTCAACTAATGAAAAACTGTTTTTT. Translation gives CASRVASTNEKLFF.

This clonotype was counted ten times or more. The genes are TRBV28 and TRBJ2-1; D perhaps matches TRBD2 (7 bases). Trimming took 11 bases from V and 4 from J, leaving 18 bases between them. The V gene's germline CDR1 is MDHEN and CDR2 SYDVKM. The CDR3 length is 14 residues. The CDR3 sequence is CAGARGGGYNEQFF. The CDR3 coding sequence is TGTGCCGGAGCGAGGGGGGGAGGATACAATGAGCAGTTCTTC.

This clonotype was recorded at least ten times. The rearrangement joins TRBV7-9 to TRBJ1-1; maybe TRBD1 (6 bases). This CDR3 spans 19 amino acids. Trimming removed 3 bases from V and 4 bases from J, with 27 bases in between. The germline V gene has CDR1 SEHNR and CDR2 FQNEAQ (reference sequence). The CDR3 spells CASSLKMYGGRGKGTEAFF. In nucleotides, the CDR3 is TGTGCCAGCAGCTTGAAAATGTATGGGGGGCGCGGGAAGGGCACTGAAGCTTTCTTT.

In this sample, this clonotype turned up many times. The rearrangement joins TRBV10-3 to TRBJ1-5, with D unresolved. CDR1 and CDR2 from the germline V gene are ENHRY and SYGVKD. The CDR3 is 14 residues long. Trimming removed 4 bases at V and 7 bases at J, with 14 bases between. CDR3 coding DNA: TGTGCCATCAGTGCAGGAGGGATGGAGCAGCCCCAGCATTTT. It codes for CAISAGGMEQPQHF.

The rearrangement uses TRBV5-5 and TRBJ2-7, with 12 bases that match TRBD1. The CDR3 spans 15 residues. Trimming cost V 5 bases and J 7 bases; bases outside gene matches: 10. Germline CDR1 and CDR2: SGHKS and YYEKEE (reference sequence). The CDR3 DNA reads TGTGCCAGCAGTTCTCCGGGACAGGGGGCGAAAGAGCAGTACTTC. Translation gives CASSSPGQGAKEQYF.

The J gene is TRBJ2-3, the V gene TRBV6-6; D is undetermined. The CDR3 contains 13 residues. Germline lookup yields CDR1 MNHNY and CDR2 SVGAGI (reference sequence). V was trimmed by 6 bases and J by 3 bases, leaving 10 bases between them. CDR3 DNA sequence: TGTGCCAGCAGCCTCCCGAGTACAGATACGCAGTATTTT. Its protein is CASSLPSTDTQYF.

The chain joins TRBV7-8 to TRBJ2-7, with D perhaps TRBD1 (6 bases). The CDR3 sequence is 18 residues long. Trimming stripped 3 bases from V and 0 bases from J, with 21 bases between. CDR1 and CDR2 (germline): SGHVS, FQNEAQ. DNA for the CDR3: TGTGCCAGCAGCTTGGGGCAGGGGTCATCCTCCAGCTCCTACGAGCAGTACTTC. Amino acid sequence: CASSLGQGSSSSSYEQYF.

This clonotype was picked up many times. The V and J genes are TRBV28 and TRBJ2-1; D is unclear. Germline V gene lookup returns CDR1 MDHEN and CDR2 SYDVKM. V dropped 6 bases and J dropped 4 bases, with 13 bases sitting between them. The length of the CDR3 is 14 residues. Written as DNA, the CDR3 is TGTGCCAGCAGCCAACATCAGCGATACAATGAGCAGTTCTTC. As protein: CASSQHQRYNEQFF.

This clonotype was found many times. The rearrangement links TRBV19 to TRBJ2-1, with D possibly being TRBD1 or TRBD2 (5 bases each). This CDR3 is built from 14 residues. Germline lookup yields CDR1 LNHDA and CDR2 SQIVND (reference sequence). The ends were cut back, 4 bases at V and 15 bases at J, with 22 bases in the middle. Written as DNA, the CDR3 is TGTGCCAGTAGTAACAGATACCGGGACCACAAAACGTTCTTC. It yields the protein CASSNRYRDHKTFF. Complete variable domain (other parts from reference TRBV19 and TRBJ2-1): DGGITQSPKYLFRKEGQNVTLSCEQNLNHDAMYWYRQDPGQGLRLIYYSQIVNDFQKGDIAEGYSVSREKKESFPLTVTSAQKNPTAFYLCASSNRYRDHKTFFGPGTRLTVL.

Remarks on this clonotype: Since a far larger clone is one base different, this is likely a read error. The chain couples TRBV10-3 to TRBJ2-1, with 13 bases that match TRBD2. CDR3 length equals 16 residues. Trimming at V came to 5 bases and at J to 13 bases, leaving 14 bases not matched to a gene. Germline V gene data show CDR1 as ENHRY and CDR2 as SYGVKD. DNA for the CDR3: TGTGCCATCAGTTCTCGGACTAGCGGGAGAGGAGAGACCCAGTTCTTC. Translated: CAISSRTSGRGETQFF.

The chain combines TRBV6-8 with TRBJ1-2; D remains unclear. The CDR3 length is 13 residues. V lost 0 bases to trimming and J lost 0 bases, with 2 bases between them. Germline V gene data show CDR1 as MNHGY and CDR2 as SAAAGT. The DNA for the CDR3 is TGTGCCAGCAGTTACTCCGCTAACTATGGCTACACCTTC. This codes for CASSYSANYGYTF.

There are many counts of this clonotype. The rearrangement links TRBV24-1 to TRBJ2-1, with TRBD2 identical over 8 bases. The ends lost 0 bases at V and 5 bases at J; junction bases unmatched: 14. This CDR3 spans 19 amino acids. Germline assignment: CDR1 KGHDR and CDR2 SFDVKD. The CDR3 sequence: CATSDLPGDLAGGHNEQFF. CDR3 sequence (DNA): TGTGCCACCAGTGATTTGCCCGGGGATCTCGCGGGAGGACACAATGAGCAGTTCTTC.

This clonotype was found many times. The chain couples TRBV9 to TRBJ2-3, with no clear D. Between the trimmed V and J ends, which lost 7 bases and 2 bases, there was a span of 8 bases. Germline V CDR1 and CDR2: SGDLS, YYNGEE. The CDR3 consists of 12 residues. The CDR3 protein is CASGANTDTQYF. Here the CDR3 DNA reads TGTGCCAGCGGCGCCAACACAGATACGCAGTATTTT.

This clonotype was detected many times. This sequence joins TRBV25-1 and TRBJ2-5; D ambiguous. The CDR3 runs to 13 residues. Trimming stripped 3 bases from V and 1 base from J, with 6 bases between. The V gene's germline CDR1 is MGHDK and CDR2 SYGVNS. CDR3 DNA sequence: TGTGCCAGCAGTGACCCCGTCCAAGAGACCCAGTACTTC. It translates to CASSDPVQETQYF. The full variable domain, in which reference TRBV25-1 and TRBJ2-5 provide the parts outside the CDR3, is EADIYQTPRYLVIGTGKKITLECSQTMGHDKMYWYQQDPGMELHLIHYSYGVNSTEKGDLSSESTVSRIRTEHFPLTLESARPSHTSQYLCASSDPVQETQYFGPGTRLLVL.

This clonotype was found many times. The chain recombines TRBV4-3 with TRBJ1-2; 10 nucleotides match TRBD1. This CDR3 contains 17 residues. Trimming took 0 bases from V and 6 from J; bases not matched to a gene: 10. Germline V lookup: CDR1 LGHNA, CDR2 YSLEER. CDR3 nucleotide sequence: TGCGCCAGCAGCCAAGATGTGGCCGACAGGGGGCTTGATGGCTACACCTTC. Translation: CASSQDVADRGLDGYTF.

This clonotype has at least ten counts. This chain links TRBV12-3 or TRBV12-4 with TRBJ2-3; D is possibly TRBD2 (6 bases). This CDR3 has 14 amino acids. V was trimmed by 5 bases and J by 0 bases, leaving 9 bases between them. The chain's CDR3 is CASSAGPSTDTQYF. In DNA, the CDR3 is TGTGCCAGCAGTGCGGGACCAAGCACAGATACGCAGTATTTT.